This entry lists 23 T cell receptor beta chains sequenced from one sample in a study of CD8 T cells in Susac syndrome. RNA totalling about 0.45 to 1 ug underwent reverse transcription with random hexamers. MiXCR was run by TCRdb on the immunoSEQ multiplex PCR reads, yielding one entry per CDR3 protein. The data contain about 120,000 distinct CDR3 sequences, around 95% of them singletons. The sample consisted of CD4+ T cells from PBMCs. The receptors were gathered from a human donor in good health.

The chain is built from TRBV2 and TRBJ2-7; D uncertain. Germline V gives CDR1 SNHLY, CDR2 FYNNEI. The CDR3 runs 12 residues. Trimming took off 6 bases at V and 3 bases at J, with 9 bases between the two ends. In DNA, the CDR3 is TGTGCCAGCAGCACAACCTACTACGAGCAGTACTTC. Its protein product is CASSTTYYEQYF.

This rearrangement joins TRBV12-3 or TRBV12-4 to TRBJ2-7; 7 bases match TRBD2. CDR3 size: 16 residues. V shed 3 bases and J 4 bases; nucleotides not matched to a gene: 12. The CDR3 loop is CASSFGGSRRAYEQYF. CDR3 in DNA: TGTGCCAGCAGTTTCGGGGGGTCTAGACGGGCGTACGAGCAGTACTTC.

This rearrangement joins TRBV7-2 to TRBJ2-5; D is tentatively TRBD1 or TRBD2 (6 bases each). There are 16 residues in the CDR3. Trimming removed 1 base from V and 0 bases from J, with 12 bases in between. The germline CDR1 and CDR2 sequences are SGHTA and FQGNSA. The CDR3 DNA reads TGTGCCAGCAGCTTAGTCTGGGGGGCGGACCAAGAGACCCAGTACTTC. It is translated as CASSLVWGADQETQYF.

The rearrangement links TRBV29-1 to TRBJ1-2; D is possibly TRBD1 (6 bases). CDR1 SQVTM and CDR2 ANQGSEA come from the germline V gene. The CDR3 is made up of 12 amino acids. The ends were cut back, 6 bases at V and 0 bases at J, with 8 bases in the middle. CDR3 bases: TGCAGCGTCAGGGGATCTAACTATGGCTACACCTTC. Encoded protein: CSVRGSNYGYTF.

The V and J genes are TRBV5-4 and TRBJ2-2; D is tentatively TRBD1 or TRBD2 (5 bases each). Germline values: CDR1 SGHNT, CDR2 YYREEE (reference sequence). The CDR3 loop spans 16 amino acids. Trimming removed 0 bases from V and 2 bases from J, with 11 bases in between. The CDR3 reads CASSLGGTVNTGELFF. CDR3 bases: TGTGCCAGCAGCTTGGGGGGGACGGTTAACACCGGGGAGCTGTTTTTT.

The V call is TRBV18, the J call TRBJ2-1; a possible D gene is TRBD2 (6 bases). CDR1 is KGHSH and CDR2 is LQKENI in the germline V gene. The CDR3 spans 17 residues. Trimming pared 5 bases from V and 5 bases from J, leaving 22 bases between. The CDR3 spells CASSEGRQFWGDNEQFF. The CDR3 region has the DNA TGTGCCAGCTCAGAGGGCCGACAGTTTTGGGGGGACAATGAGCAGTTCTTC.

This chain links TRBV7-3 with TRBJ2-3; D is possibly TRBD1 or TRBD2 (7 bases each). Trimming stripped 2 bases from V and 2 bases from J, with 14 bases between. This CDR3 comprises 16 residues. Germline CDR1 reads SGHTA; CDR2 reads FQGTGA. Here the CDR3 reads CASSLGQGGNTDTQYF. Written as DNA, the CDR3 is TGTGCCAGCAGCTTAGGCCAGGGGGGGAACACAGATACGCAGTATTTT.

The chain combines TRBV28 with TRBJ1-6; no definite D call. Germline V gene lookup returns CDR1 MDHEN and CDR2 SYDVKM. V shed 3 bases and J shed 9 bases, with 12 bases lying between them. The CDR3 runs 14 residues. Here the CDR3 reads CASSFHPTSSPLHF. The CDR3 DNA reads TGTGCCAGCAGTTTTCACCCCACTTCTTCACCCCTCCACTTT.

The chain carries TRBV9 and TRBJ2-1, with TRBD2 matching 12 bases. Trimming at V came to 4 bases and at J to 6 bases, leaving 8 bases not matched to a gene. The CDR3 runs 16 residues. Germline V CDR1 and CDR2: SGDLS, YYNGEE. This CDR3 reads CASSPTTSGSPNEQFF. CDR3 bases: TGTGCCAGCAGCCCCACGACTAGCGGGAGTCCCAATGAGCAGTTCTTC.

This chain links TRBV7-9 with TRBJ1-5; D gene ambiguous. V lost 4 bases to trimming and J lost 9 bases, with 10 bases between them. Germline V gene lookup returns CDR1 SEHNR and CDR2 FQNEAQ (reference sequence). The CDR3 extends over 12 amino acids. CDR3 coding DNA: TGTGCCAGCAGCTCCGGTCTCGCGCCCCAGCATTTT. This codes for CASSSGLAPQHF.

This chain links TRBV29-1 with TRBJ2-7; no reliable D call. The CDR3 is made up of 11 amino acids. V was pared by 4 bases and J by 2 bases, with 6 bases between. Germline V lookup: CDR1 SQVTM, CDR2 ANQGSEA. The CDR3 reads CSVVLTYEQYF. CDR3 nucleotides: TGCAGCGTTGTACTAACCTACGAGCAGTACTTC.

V and J are TRBV18 and TRBJ2-7; a weak D match, TRBD2 (5 bases). This CDR3 region has 13 residues. Germline V gene data show CDR1 as KGHSH and CDR2 as LQKENI. Trimming shortened V by 4 bases and J by 7 bases, and 14 bases separated the two germline ends. The CDR3 DNA is TGTGCCAGCTCACTAGGTCGTCCGGGGGAGCAGTACTTC. Translation: CASSLGRPGEQYF.

The gene calls are TRBV5-1 and TRBJ2-3; D ambiguous. V gave up 0 bases and J gave up 0 bases, with 11 bases separating them. In germline, CDR1 is SGHRS, CDR2 YFSETQ. The CDR3 loop spans 16 amino acids. DNA for the CDR3: TGCGCCAGCAGCTTGGCGCCCGCCGCCAGCACAGATACGCAGTATTTT. This translates into CASSLAPAASTDTQYF.

DNA for the CDR3: TGCGCCAGCAGCCAAGATTTTGGGACGGACTATGGCTACACCTTC. Protein product: CASSQDFGTDYGYTF. This chain connects TRBV4-1 to TRBJ1-2, with TRBD1 as a possible D gene (5 bases). Trimming removed 0 bases at V and 3 bases at J, with 11 bases between. Germline values: CDR1 MGHRA, CDR2 YSYEKL. The CDR3 is 15 residues long.

The rearrangement joins TRBV20-1 to TRBJ2-7; TRBD2 agrees at 13 bases. The CDR3 is 14 residues long. CDR1 DFQATT and CDR2 SNEGSKA come from the germline V gene (reference sequence). The ends lost 5 bases at V and 5 bases at J; junction bases unmatched: 6. The CDR3 loop reads CSAELAGGLHEQYF. CDR3 DNA: TGCAGTGCTGAACTAGCGGGAGGGCTTCACGAGCAGTACTTC.

This clonotype was recorded a few times. This sequence joins TRBV20-1 and TRBJ2-5, with D perhaps matching TRBD1 (6 bases). Trimming stripped 5 bases from V and 7 bases from J, with 17 bases between. Germline V CDR1 and CDR2: DFQATT, SNEGSKA (reference sequence). CDR3 length: 13 residues. The CDR3 DNA follows: TGCAGTGCTGGAGGACAGCCTCCCAGGACCCAGTACTTC. Translation gives CSAGGQPPRTQYF.

V is TRBV7-9 and J is TRBJ2-5, with 8 bases fitting TRBD1. Germline V gene data show CDR1 as SEHNR and CDR2 as FQNEAQ (reference sequence). Trimming at V came to 3 bases and at J to 2 bases, leaving 2 bases not matched to a gene. This CDR3 spans 14 amino acids. CDR3 DNA sequence: TGTGCCAGCAGCTTTCAGGGGGCGCAAGAGACCCAGTACTTC. The encoded protein is CASSFQGAQETQYF.

The V and J genes are TRBV7-9 and TRBJ2-3; maybe TRBD2 (5 bases). This CDR3 spans 16 amino acids. The V and J ends lost 0 bases and 1 base respectively, with 11 bases between them. From germline, CDR1 is SEHNR and CDR2 FQNEAQ (reference sequence). CDR3 bases: TGTGCCAGCAGCTTAGCGACGGCGCGGGGCACAGATACGCAGTATTTT. This gives the protein CASSLATARGTDTQYF.

The chain links TRBV30 to TRBJ1-2, with D tentatively TRBD1 (5 bases). V was pared by 6 bases and J by 0 bases, with 11 bases between. Germline V gives CDR1 GTSNPN, CDR2 SVGIG (reference sequence). The CDR3 runs 13 residues. DNA for the CDR3: TGTGCCTGCCCCCCCAGGGCTAACTATGGCTACACCTTC. This sequence encodes CACPPRANYGYTF. Full variable domain (remainder filled in from reference TRBV30 and TRBJ1-2): SQTIHQWPATLVQPVGSPLSLECTVEGTSNPNLYWYRQAAGRGLQLLFYSVGIGQISSEVPQNLSASRPQDRQFILSSKKLLLSDSGFYLCACPPRANYGYTFGSGTRLTVV.

This clonotype was detected only a few times. This chain uses TRBV24-1 with TRBJ2-1; possibly TRBD2 for D (5 bases). The germline CDR1 and CDR2 sequences are KGHDR and SFDVKD. Trimming cost V 1 base and J 12 bases, with 12 bases left between them. This CDR3 region has 13 residues. The CDR3 coding sequence is TGTGCCACCAGTGATTTAGTGACGGGAACGCAGTTCTTC. It encodes CATSDLVTGTQFF.

This clonotype has more than one count but fewer than ten. The chain recombines TRBV7-8 with TRBJ1-1, with D tentatively TRBD1 (5 bases). This CDR3 spans 13 amino acids. V was cut by 5 bases and J by 1 base, with 8 bases left in between. Germline loops: CDR1 SGHVS, CDR2 FQNEAQ. The CDR3 DNA follows: TGTGCCAGCAGCCCACAGGAGAACACTGAAGCTTTCTTT. It translates to CASSPQENTEAFF.

The rearrangement links TRBV27 to TRBJ2-1; D remains ambiguous. The ends were cut back, 3 bases at V and 0 bases at J, with 6 bases in the middle. CDR3 length: 14 residues. Germline CDR1 MNHEY, CDR2 SMNVEV (reference sequence). DNA for the CDR3: TGTGCCAGCAGTTTTCGCGACTCCTACAATGAGCAGTTCTTC. This codes for CASSFRDSYNEQFF.

The V gene is TRBV19, the J gene TRBJ2-1; 12 bases map to TRBD2. This CDR3 contains 19 residues. Germline V gene data show CDR1 as LNHDA and CDR2 as SQIVND (reference sequence). V was clipped by 3 bases and J by 6 bases; unmatched bases: 15. This chain's CDR3 is CASSILASGRAPLSNEQFF. The CDR3 DNA follows: TGTGCCAGTAGTATTTTGGCTAGCGGGAGGGCCCCTCTCTCCAATGAGCAGTTCTTC.